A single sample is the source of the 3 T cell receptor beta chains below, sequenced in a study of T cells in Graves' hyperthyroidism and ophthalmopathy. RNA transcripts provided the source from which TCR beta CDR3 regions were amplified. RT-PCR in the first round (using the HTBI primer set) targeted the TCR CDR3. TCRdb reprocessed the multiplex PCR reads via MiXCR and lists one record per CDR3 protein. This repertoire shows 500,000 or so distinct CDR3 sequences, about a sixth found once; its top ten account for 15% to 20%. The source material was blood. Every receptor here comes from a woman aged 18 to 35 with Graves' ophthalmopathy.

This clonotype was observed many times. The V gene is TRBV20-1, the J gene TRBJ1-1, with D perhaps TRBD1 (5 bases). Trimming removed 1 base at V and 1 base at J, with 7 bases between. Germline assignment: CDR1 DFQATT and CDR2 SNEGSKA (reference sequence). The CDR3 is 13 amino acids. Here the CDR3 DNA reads TGCAGTGCTAGAGGAGGGACGAACACTGAAGCTTTCTTT. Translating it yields CSARGGTNTEAFF.

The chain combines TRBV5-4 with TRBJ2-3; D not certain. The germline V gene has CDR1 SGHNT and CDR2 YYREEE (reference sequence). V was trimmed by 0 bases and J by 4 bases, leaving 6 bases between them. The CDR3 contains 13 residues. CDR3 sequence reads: CASSLEVPDTQYF. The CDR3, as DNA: TGTGCCAGCAGCTTGGAAGTCCCAGATACGCAGTATTTT. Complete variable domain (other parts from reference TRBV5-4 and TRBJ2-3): ETGVTQSPTHLIKTRGQQVTLRCSSQSGHNTVSWYQQALGQGPQFIFQYYREEENGRGNFPPRFSGLQFPNYSSELNVNALELDDSALYLCASSLEVPDTQYFGPGTRLTVL.

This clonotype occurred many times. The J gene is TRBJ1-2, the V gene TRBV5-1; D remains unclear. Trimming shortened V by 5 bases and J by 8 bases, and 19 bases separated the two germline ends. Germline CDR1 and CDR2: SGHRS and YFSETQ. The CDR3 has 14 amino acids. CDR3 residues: CASSWEKAIEGYTF. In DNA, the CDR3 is TGCGCCAGCAGTTGGGAAAAGGCCATCGAAGGCTACACCTTC.